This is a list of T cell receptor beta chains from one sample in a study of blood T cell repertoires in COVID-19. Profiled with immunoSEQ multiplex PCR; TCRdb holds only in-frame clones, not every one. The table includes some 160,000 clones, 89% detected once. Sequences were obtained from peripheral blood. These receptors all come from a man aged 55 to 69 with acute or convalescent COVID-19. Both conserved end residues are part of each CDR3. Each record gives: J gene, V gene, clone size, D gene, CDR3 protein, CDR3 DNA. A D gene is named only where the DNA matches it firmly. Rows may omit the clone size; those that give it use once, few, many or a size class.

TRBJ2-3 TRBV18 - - CASSPDQVTDTQYF TGTGCCAGCTCACCCGATCAGGTGACAGATACGCAGTATTTT
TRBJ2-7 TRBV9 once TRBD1 CASSGKTGVAEQYF TGTGCCAGCAGCGGAAAGACAGGGGTTGCCGAGCAGTACTTC
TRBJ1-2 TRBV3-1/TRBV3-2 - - CASSQRGSSYGYTF TGTGCCAGCAGCCAAAGGGGGTCCTCCTATGGCTACACCTTC
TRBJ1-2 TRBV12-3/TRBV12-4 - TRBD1 CASSFRTGALYTF TGTGCCAGCAGTTTCAGGACAGGTGCTCTCTACACCTTC
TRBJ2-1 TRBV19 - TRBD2 CASSIGGLAGAEQFF TGTGCCAGTAGTATAGGAGGACTAGCGGGAGCTGAGCAGTTCTTC
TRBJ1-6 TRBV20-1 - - CSASSSGYRNSPLHF TGCAGTGCTAGTTCGTCAGGGTATCGAAATTCACCCCTCCACTTT
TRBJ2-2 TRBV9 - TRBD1 CASSETRDRVGTGELFF TGTGCCAGCAGCGAGACCCGGGACAGGGTGGGCACCGGGGAGCTGTTTTTT
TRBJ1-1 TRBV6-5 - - CASSSARNTEAFF TGTGCCAGCAGCAGTGCAAGGAACACTGAAGCTTTCTTT
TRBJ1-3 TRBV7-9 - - CASSFTELNTIYF TGTGCCAGCAGCTTTACCGAACTAAACACCATATATTTT
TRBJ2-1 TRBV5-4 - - CASSSKGLENEQFF TGTGCCAGCAGCTCGAAGGGGCTGGAGAATGAGCAGTTCTTC
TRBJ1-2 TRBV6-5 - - CASSWLGGSGGYTF TGTGCCAGCAGTTGGCTGGGGGGGAGTGGTGGCTACACCTTC
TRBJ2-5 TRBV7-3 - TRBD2 CASSLTGGGGETQYF TGTGCCAGCAGCTTAACTGGCGGGGGAGGAGAGACCCAGTACTTC
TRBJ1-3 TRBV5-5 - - CASSSPGAGNTIYF TGTGCCAGCAGCTCCCCAGGGGCTGGAAACACCATATATTTT
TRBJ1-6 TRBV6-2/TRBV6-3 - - CASIPSDRGYNSPLHF TGTGCCAGCATCCCCTCCGACCGGGGATATAATTCACCCCTCCACTTT
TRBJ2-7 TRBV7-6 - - CASSLTRSSYEQYF TGTGCCAGCAGCTTAACACGGAGCTCCTACGAGCAGTACTTC
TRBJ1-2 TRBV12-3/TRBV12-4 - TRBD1 CASHRDRGYGYTF TGTGCCAGCCATCGGGACAGGGGCTATGGCTACACCTTC
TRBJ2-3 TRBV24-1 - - CATSGGGDNTQYF TGTGCCACTTCAGGCGGGGGCGACAATACGCAGTATTTT
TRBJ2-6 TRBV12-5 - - CASGLRFGPGSGANVLTF TGTGCTAGTGGTTTGAGGTTTGGTCCGGGCTCTGGGGCCAACGTCCTGACTTTC
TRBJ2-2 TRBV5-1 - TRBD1 CASSPVLGGASGELFF TGCGCCAGCAGCCCAGTTCTAGGGGGCGCATCCGGGGAGCTGTTTTTT
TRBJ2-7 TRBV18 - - CASSQQSYEQYF TGTGCCAGCTCACAGCAATCCTACGAGCAGTACTTC